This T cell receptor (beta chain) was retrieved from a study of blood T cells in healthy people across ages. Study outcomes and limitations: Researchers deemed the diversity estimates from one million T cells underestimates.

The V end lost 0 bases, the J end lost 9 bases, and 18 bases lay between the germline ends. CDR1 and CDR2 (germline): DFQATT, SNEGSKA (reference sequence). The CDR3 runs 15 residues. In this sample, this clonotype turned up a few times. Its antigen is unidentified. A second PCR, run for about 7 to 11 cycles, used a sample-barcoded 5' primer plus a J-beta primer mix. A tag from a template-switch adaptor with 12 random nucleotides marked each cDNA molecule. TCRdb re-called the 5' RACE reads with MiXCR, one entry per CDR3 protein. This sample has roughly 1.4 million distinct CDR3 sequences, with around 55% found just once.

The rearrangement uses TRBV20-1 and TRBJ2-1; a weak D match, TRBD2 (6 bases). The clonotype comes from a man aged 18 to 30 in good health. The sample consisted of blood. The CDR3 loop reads CSARDWEEDRGEQFF. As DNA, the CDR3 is TGCAGTGCTAGAGACTGGGAGGAAGACCGAGGTGAGCAGTTCTTC.